The clone carrying this TCR beta chain was recorded a few times. The antigen remains undetermined. In each case, RNA was isolated and then reverse transcribed into cDNA as the sequencing template. The table came from immunoSEQ multiplex PCR; TCRdb's copy has only in-frame clones and leaves some out. The sample includes approximately 150,000 clones, 40% to 50% of them seen just once. A FACSAria was used to sort CD4+ and CD8+ T cells. These cells came from PBMCs. These data are taken from a study of CD8+ T cells in alopecia areata. Study-level background: Oral tofacitinib, 5 to 10 mg twice daily, was given in an open-label trial. Overall study results and limits: Especially in alopecia totalis/universalis, lesional scalp showed greater clonality than normal scalp did.

With 8 bases clipped from V and 5 bases from J, the junction kept 5 bases outside the gene matches. The germline V gene has CDR1 SEHNR and CDR2 FQNEAQ (reference sequence). This CDR3 has 13 residues. Sequencing input: CD4+ T cells sorted from blood. The chain carries TRBV7-9 and TRBJ2-1, with 8 nucleotides matching TRBD2. This TCR derives from a human donor with alopecia areata. The CDR3 loop reads CASQRGLDNEQFF. The CDR3 bases are TGTGCCAGCCAGCGGGGGCTTGACAATGAGCAGTTCTTC.